The T cell receptor beta chain described here comes from a study of blood T cell repertoires in COVID-19. Study-wide background: Spain, Italy and the United States supplied samples that represented acute and convalescent COVID-19. The analysed material was cDNA or gDNA that came from T cells, B-cell-depleted T cells, or PBMCs.

This CDR3 comprises 14 residues. Germline V gene data show CDR1 as SGHNT and CDR2 as YYREEE (reference sequence). With V trimmed by 5 bases and J by 3 bases, 7 bases remained unmatched. The authors' processing: Reference gene primers were amplified, and this amplification served to estimate nucleated cell counts. The protocol was immunoSEQ multiplex PCR, while the TCRdb copy is restricted to in-frame clones and leaves out a portion. V, J and clone size were drawn from that table, and D and trimming were deduced from the DNA. The table has 150,000 or so clones, 60% to 85% seen once; the top ten hold around 1.5%.

This TCR was sampled from a man aged 80 or over with acute or convalescent COVID-19. Sequenced: peripheral blood. The J gene is TRBJ2-5, the V gene TRBV5-4, with 7 bases that match TRBD1. The CDR3 spells CASRPRQGEETQYF. The CDR3 coding sequence is TGTGCCAGCAGACCAAGACAGGGAGAAGAGACCCAGTACTTC.